These 15 T cell receptor beta chains came from one sample sequenced in a study of cytomegalovirus exposure and HLA in healthy donors. Primers for the PCR totalled 60 Vbeta and 13 Jbeta. Only in-frame clones appear in the TCRdb table, and some are missing; sequencing was by immunoSEQ multiplex PCR. The sample has 75,000 to 90,000 clones, around three quarters seen once. Sequenced: PBMCs. These receptors all come from a man aged 40-49 years in good health and CMV-seronegative.

V and J are TRBV7-8 and TRBJ1-5; D unclear. Germline values: CDR1 SGHVS, CDR2 FQNEAQ. V lost 1 base, J lost 2 bases, and 12 bases lay in between. The CDR3 totals 16 residues. In DNA, the CDR3 is TGTGCCAGCAGCTTAGTGCGGGCGTTGGGCAATCAGCCCCAGCATTTT. Its protein is CASSLVRALGNQPQHF.

The chain links TRBV9 to TRBJ1-2; unclear D gene. The CDR3 has 15 amino acids. The germline CDR1 and CDR2 sequences are SGDLS and YYNGEE. Trimming shortened V by 0 bases and J by 0 bases, and 9 bases separated the two germline ends. In DNA form, the CDR3 reads TGTGCCAGCAGCGTAGAGGAGGGCGCTAACTATGGCTACACCTTC. It is translated as CASSVEEGANYGYTF.

This clone has more than one count but fewer than ten. The chain combines TRBV19 with TRBJ1-4; D call uncertain. V shed 5 bases and J shed 2 bases, with 12 bases lying between them. This CDR3 is built from 15 residues. CDR1 and CDR2 (germline): LNHDA, SQIVND (reference sequence). This CDR3 reads CASSALAGTNEKLFF. Written as DNA, the CDR3 is TGTGCCAGTAGTGCCCTCGCCGGGACTAATGAAAAACTGTTTTTT. Looking up the rest from reference TRBV19 and TRBJ1-4 gives the full variable domain: DGGITQSPKYLFRKEGQNVTLSCEQNLNHDAMYWYRQDPGQGLRLIYYSQIVNDFQKGDIAEGYSVSREKKESFPLTVTSAQKNPTAFYLCASSALAGTNEKLFFGSGTQLSVL.

The chain is built from TRBV6-1 and TRBJ1-1, with D possibly TRBD1 on 6 matching bases. V was trimmed by 4 bases and J by 6 bases, leaving 15 bases between them. Germline V lookup: CDR1 MNHNS, CDR2 SASEGT. The CDR3 loop spans 14 amino acids. Here the CDR3 reads CASSGPGAIPEAFF. The CDR3 region has the DNA TGTGCCAGCAGTGGACCAGGGGCCATACCTGAAGCTTTCTTT.

This sequence joins TRBV4-3 and TRBJ2-7; 10 positions agree with TRBD2. There are 17 residues in the CDR3. Germline-derived CDR1 and CDR2 are LGHNA and YSLEER. V dropped 0 bases and J dropped 3; count of bases not matched to a gene: 8. CDR3 sequence: CASSQDRALAGFYEQYF. Written as DNA, the CDR3 is TGCGCCAGCAGCCAAGATCGAGCACTAGCGGGATTCTACGAGCAGTACTTC.

The CDR3 coding sequence is TGTGCCAGCAGCGTAGCTCGGACGGGAGGGCCGGAGACCCAGTACTTC. This codes for CASSVARTGGPETQYF. V usage is TRBV9 and J usage is TRBJ2-5; TRBD2 matches at 8 bases. In germline, CDR1 is SGDLS, CDR2 YYNGEE. V shed 0 bases, J shed 5 bases, and the junction held 9 bases outside the gene matches. CDR3 length: 16 amino acids.

CDR3 residues: CASSSLGVAGGPSGELFF. The CDR3 DNA sequence: TGCGCCAGCAGCTCCCTCGGGGTAGCGGGAGGGCCGAGCGGGGAGCTGTTTTTT. This sequence joins TRBV5-1 and TRBJ2-2, with 11 bases matching TRBD2. Trimming at V came to 3 bases and at J to 7 bases, leaving 14 bases not matched to a gene. Germline loops: CDR1 SGHRS, CDR2 YFSETQ. The CDR3 extends over 18 amino acids.

CDR3 amino acids: CSAGDTSRTF. The CDR3 DNA reads TGCAGTGCGGGAGATACAAGTCGGACCTTC. The V and J genes are TRBV20-1 and TRBJ1-2; no clear D. This CDR3 is built from 10 residues. Trimming removed 6 bases from V and 14 bases from J, with 16 bases in between. Germline V lookup: CDR1 DFQATT, CDR2 SNEGSKA (reference sequence).

This clone rates as medium-sized. CDR3 nucleotide sequence: TGTGCCAGCAAGCAAGTGGGCAATCAGCCCCAGCATTTT. Translation: CASKQVGNQPQHF. The gene calls are TRBV2 and TRBJ1-5; D remains ambiguous. Between the trimmed V and J ends, which lost 7 bases and 2 bases, there was a span of 9 bases. The germline CDR1 and CDR2 sequences are SNHLY and FYNNEI. The CDR3 length is 13 residues.

The chain couples TRBV2 to TRBJ2-3; D perhaps matches TRBD1 (7 bases). V lost 3 bases and J lost 2, with 15 bases in between. The germline gives CDR1 SNHLY, CDR2 FYNNEI. The CDR3 totals 16 residues. CDR3 loop: CASSELEGQLTDTQYF. CDR3 in DNA: TGTGCCAGCAGTGAGTTGGAGGGACAGCTCACAGATACGCAGTATTTT.

This clone was seen a handful of times. The genes are TRBV14 and TRBJ1-2; no clear D. This CDR3 is built from 12 residues. The ends were cut back, 4 bases at V and 6 bases at J, with 9 bases in the middle. Germline values: CDR1 SGHDN, CDR2 FVKESK. CDR3 amino acids: CASSPENHGYTF. CDR3 DNA: TGTGCCAGCAGCCCGGAGAACCATGGCTACACCTTC.

The chain uses TRBV7-2 and TRBJ2-1, with a weak D call TRBD1 (6 bases). The V end lost 6 bases, the J end lost 6 bases, and 9 bases lay between the germline ends. The germline V gene has CDR1 SGHTA and CDR2 FQGNSA. The CDR3 has 12 residues. In DNA form, the CDR3 reads TGTGCCAGCAGAAGGGACACCAATGAGCAGTTCTTC. Amino acid sequence: CASRRDTNEQFF.

This chain joins TRBV7-8 and TRBJ2-5; D may be TRBD1 (6 bases). V lost 5 bases to trimming and J lost 2 bases, with 15 bases between them. The CDR3 is 15 residues long. CDR1 is SGHVS and CDR2 is FQNEAQ in the germline V gene. The CDR3 loop is CASSPLNREQETQYF. CDR3 nucleotides: TGTGCCAGCAGCCCCTTGAACAGGGAACAAGAGACCCAGTACTTC.

The chain links TRBV7-3 to TRBJ2-7; 16 nucleotides agree with TRBD2. V lost 5 bases and J lost 1; bases outside the gene matches: 8. In germline, CDR1 is SGHTA, CDR2 FQGTGA. This CDR3 spans 18 amino acids. CDR3: CASSAGLAGGPSSYEQYF. CDR3 coding DNA: TGTGCCAGCAGCGCGGGACTAGCGGGAGGGCCGTCGTCCTACGAGCAGTACTTC.

The chain links TRBV25-1 to TRBJ2-1, with D unclear. Germline V gives CDR1 MGHDK, CDR2 SYGVNS. CDR3 length: 13 amino acids. Trimming stripped 2 bases from V and 4 bases from J, with 6 bases between. The CDR3 region has the DNA TGTGCCAGCAGTGAAGCAGGATACAATGAGCAGTTCTTC. Residues: CASSEAGYNEQFF. Full variable domain (remainder filled in from reference TRBV25-1 and TRBJ2-1): EADIYQTPRYLVIGTGKKITLECSQTMGHDKMYWYQQDPGMELHLIHYSYGVNSTEKGDLSSESTVSRIRTEHFPLTLESARPSHTSQYLCASSEAGYNEQFFGPGTRLTVL.